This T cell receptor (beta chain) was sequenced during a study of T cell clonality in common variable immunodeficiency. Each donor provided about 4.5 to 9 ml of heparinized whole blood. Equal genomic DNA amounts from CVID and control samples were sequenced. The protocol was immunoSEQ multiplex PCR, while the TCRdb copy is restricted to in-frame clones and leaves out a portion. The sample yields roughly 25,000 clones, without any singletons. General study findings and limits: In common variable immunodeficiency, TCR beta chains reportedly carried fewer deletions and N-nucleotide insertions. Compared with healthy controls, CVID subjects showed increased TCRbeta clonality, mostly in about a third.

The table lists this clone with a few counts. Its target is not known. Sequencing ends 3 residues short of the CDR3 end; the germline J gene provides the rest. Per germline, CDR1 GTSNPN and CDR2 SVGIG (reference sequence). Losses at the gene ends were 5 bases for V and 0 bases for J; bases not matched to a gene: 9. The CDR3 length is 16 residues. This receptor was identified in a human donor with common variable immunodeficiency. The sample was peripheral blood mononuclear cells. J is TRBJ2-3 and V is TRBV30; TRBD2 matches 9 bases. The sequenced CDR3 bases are TGTGCCTGGGGGGGCGCAGCGGGGGGCAGCACAGATACG. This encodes CAWGGAAGGSTDT. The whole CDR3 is CAWGGAAGGSTDTQYF.